This T cell receptor beta chain was sequenced during a study of Graves' ophthalmopathy and Graves' hyperthyroidism. Findings and limits, study-wide: Between ophthalmopathy and stable hyperthyroidism, a 13-signature model drew a separation with around 88% sensitivity and about 81% specificity.

RNA transcripts were the source from which TCR beta CDR3 regions were amplified. HTBI-primed RT-PCR formed the first round, and a multiplex PCR formed the second. One entry per CDR3 protein results from TCRdb running MiXCR on the multiplex PCR reads. The sample lists over a million distinct CDR3 sequences; about 36% were seen once. This clonotype was observed many times. Its antigen remains unidentified. The CDR3 covers 13 residues. Germline CDR1 SGHKS, CDR2 YYEKEE (reference sequence). The V gene lost 4 bases and the J gene lost 7 bases, with 12 bases spanning the gap. Among the hyperthyroidism patients, all were newly diagnosed, aged 18 to 65, with under 2 months' duration.

Input material: peripheral blood or thyroid tissue (not recorded which). This TCR derives from an adult man with Graves' hyperthyroidism. The J gene is TRBJ1-5, the V gene TRBV5-5; D ambiguous. The CDR3 nucleotides are TGTGCCAGCAGCCTTGGATGGGGACAGCCCCAGCATTTT. It specifies CASSLGWGQPQHF.